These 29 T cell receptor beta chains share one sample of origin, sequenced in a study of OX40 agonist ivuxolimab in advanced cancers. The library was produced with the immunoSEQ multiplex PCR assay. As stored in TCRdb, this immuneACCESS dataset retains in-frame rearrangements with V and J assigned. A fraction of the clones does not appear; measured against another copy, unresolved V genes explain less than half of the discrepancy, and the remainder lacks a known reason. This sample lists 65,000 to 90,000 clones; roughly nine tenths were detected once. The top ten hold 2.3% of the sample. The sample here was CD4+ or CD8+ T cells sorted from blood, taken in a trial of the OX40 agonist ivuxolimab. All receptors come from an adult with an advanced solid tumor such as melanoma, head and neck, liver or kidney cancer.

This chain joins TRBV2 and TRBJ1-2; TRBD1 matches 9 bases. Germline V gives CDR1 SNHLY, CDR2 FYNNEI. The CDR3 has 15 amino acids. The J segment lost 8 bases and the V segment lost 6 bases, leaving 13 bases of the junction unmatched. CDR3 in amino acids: CASRDYGTGKFGYTF. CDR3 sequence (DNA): TGTGCCAGCAGGGACTACGGGACAGGGAAATTCGGCTACACCTTC.

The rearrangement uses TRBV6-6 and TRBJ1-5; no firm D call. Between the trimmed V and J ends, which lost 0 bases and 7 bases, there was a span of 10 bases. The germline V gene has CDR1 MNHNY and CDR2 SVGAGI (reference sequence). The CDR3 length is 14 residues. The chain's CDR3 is CASSYSLPGQPQHF. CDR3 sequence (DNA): TGTGCCAGCAGTTACTCGCTCCCGGGGCAGCCCCAGCATTTT.

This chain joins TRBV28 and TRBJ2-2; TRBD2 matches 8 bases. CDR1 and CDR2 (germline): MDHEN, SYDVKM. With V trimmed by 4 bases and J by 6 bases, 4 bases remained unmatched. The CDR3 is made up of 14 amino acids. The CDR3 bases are TGTGCCAGCAGTTACCTACTAGCGGCCGGGGAGCTGTTTTTT. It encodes CASSYLLAAGELFF. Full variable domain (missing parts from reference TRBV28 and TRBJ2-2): DVKVTQSSRYLVKRTGEKVFLECVQDMDHENMFWYRQDPGLGLRLIYFSYDVKMKEKGDIPEGYSVSREKKERFSLILESASTNQTSMYLCASSYLLAAGELFFGEGSRLTVL.

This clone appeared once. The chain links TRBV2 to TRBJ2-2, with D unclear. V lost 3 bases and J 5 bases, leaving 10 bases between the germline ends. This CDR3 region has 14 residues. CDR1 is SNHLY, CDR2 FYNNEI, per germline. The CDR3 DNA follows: TGTGCCAGCAGTGATATACTCCGTACCGGGGAGCTGTTTTTT. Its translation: CASSDILRTGELFF. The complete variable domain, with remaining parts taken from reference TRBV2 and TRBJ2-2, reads EPEVTQTPSHQVTQMGQEVILRCVPISNHLYFYWYRQILGQKVEFLVSFYNNEISEKSEIFDDQFSVERPDGSNFTLKIRSTKLEDSAMYFCASSDILRTGELFFGEGSRLTVL.

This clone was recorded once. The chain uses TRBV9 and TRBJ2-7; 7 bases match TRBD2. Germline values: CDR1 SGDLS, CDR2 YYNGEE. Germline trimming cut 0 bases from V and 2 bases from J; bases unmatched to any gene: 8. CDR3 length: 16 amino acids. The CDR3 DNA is TGTGCCAGCAGCGTAGCGGCTAGCGGCTCGGCCTACGAGCAGTACTTC. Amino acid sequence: CASSVAASGSAYEQYF. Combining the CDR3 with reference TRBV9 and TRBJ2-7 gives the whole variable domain DSGVTQTPKHLITATGQRVTLRCSPRSGDLSVYWYQQSLDQGLQFLIQYYNGEERAKGNILERFSAQQFPDLHSELNLSSLELGDSALYFCASSVAASGSAYEQYFGPGTRLTVT.

The CDR3 loop reads CASSFSSGSKENEQFF. The DNA for the CDR3 is TGCGCCAGCAGCTTCTCTAGCGGGAGTAAGGAAAATGAGCAGTTCTTC. The J gene is TRBJ2-1, the V gene TRBV5-1; 10 positions agree with TRBD2. Germline-derived CDR1 and CDR2 are SGHRS and YFSETQ. The CDR3 is made up of 16 amino acids. Losses at the gene ends were 2 bases for V and 7 bases for J; bases not matched to a gene: 9.

This CDR3 reads CASSFSAGDGYTF. As DNA, the CDR3 is TGTGCCAGCAGTTTTTCGGCAGGAGATGGCTACACCTTC. The J gene is TRBJ1-2, the V gene TRBV27, with unresolved D. Germline CDR1 MNHEY, CDR2 SMNVEV (reference sequence). CDR3 length: 13 residues. The V and J ends lost 3 bases and 6 bases respectively, with 11 bases between them.

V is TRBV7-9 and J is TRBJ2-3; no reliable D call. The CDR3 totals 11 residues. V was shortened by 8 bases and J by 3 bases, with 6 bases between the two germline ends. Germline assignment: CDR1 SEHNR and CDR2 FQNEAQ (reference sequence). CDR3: CASSRTDTQYF. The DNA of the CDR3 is TGTGCCAGCTCCAGAACAGATACGCAGTATTTT. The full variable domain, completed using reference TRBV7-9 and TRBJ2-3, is DTGVSQNPRHKITKRGQNVTFRCDPISEHNRLYWYRQTLGQGPEFLTYFQNEAQLEKSRLLSDRFSAERPKGSFSTLEIQRTEQGDSAMYLCASSRTDTQYFGPGTRLTVL.

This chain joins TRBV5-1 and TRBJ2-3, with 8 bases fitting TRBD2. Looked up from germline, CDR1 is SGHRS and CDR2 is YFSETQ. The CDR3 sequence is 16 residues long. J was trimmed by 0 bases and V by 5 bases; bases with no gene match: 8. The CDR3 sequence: CASRASGLSSTDTQYF. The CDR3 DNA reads TGCGCCAGCAGGGCTAGCGGGCTGTCTAGCACAGATACGCAGTATTTT.

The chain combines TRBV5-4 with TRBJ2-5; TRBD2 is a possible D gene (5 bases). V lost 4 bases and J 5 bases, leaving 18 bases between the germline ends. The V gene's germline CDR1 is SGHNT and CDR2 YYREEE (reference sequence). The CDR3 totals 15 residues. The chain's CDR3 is CASSEEVGSSETQYF. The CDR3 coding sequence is TGTGCCAGCAGCGAGGAGGTGGGCTCGTCTGAGACCCAGTACTTC.

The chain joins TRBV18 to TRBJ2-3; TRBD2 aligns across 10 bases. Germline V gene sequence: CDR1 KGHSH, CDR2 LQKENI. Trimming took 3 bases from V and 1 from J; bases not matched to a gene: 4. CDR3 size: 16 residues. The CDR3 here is CASSPVLAGGTDTQYF. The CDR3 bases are TGTGCCAGCTCACCGGTCCTAGCGGGAGGCACAGATACGCAGTATTTT.

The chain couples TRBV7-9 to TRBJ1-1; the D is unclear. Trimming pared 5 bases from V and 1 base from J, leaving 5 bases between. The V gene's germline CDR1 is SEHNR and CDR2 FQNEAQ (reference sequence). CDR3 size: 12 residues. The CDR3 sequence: CASSPQNTEAFF. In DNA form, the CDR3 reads TGTGCCAGCAGCCCCCAGAACACTGAAGCTTTCTTT.

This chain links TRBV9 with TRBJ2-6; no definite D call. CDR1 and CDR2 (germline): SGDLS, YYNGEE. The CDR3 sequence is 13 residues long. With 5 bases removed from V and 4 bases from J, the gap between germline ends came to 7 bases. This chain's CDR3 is CASRNTGANVLTF. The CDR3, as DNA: TGTGCCAGCAGGAACACGGGGGCCAACGTCCTGACTTTC.

The CDR3 DNA reads as TGTGCCAGCTCCCCAAATAGAAGGACTAGATGGGGCACAGATACGCAGTATTTT. This sequence encodes CASSPNRRTRWGTDTQYF. The chain is built from TRBV18 and TRBJ2-3, with 7 bases lining up with TRBD2. Losses at the gene ends were 6 bases for V and 1 base for J; bases not matched to a gene: 16. The CDR3 length is 18 residues. Germline CDR1 KGHSH, CDR2 LQKENI.

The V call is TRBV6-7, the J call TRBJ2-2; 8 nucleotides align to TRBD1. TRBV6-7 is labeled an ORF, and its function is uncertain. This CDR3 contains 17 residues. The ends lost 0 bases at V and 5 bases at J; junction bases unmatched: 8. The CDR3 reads CASSYSRHRGYTGELFF. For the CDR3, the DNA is TGTGCCAGCAGTTACTCTAGACACAGGGGGTATACCGGGGAGCTGTTTTTT.

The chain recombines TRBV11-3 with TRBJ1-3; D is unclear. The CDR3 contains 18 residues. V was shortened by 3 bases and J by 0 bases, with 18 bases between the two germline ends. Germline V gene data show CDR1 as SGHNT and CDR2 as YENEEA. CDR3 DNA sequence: TGTGCCAGCAGCTTCTATCTCGCCTCTGGCAACTCTGGAAACACCATATATTTT. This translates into CASSFYLASGNSGNTIYF.

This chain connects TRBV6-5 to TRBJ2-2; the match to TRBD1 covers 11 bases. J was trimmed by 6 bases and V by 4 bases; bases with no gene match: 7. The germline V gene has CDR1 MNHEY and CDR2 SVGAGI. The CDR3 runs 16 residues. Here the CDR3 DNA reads TGTGCCAGCAGTTCCCGAGGGGGACAGGGGGCCGGGGAGCTGTTTTTT. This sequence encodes CASSSRGGQGAGELFF.

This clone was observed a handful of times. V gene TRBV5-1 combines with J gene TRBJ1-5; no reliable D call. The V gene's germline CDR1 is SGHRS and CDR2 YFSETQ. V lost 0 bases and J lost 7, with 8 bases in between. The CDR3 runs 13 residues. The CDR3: CASSLGGQQPQHF. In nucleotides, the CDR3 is TGCGCCAGCAGCTTGGGGGGTCAACAGCCCCAGCATTTT.

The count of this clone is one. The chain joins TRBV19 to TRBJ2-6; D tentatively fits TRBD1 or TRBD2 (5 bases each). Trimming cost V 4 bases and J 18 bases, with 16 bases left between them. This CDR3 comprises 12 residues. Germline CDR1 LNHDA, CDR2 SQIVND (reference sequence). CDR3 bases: TGTGCCAGTAGTACCCGGGTGGGGGATCCGACTTTC. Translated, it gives CASSTRVGDPTF.

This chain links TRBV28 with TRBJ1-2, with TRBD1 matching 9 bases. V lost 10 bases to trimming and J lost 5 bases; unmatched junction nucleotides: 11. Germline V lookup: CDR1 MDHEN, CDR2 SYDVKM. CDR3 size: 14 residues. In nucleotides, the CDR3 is TGTGCCACCCGGACAGGGGAAGGAAGATATGGCTACACCTTC. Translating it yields CATRTGEGRYGYTF.

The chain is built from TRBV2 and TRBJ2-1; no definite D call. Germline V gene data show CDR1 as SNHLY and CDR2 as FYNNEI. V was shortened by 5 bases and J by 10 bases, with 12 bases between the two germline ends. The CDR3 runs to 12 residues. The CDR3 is CASSTLGLEQFF. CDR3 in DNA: TGTGCCAGCAGTACCCTGGGTTTGGAGCAGTTCTTC.

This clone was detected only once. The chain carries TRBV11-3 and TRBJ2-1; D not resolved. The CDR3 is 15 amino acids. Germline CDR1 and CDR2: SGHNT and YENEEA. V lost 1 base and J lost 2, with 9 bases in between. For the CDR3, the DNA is TGTGCCAGCAGCTTAGGTGGCCGACCCTACAATGAGCAGTTCTTC. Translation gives CASSLGGRPYNEQFF.

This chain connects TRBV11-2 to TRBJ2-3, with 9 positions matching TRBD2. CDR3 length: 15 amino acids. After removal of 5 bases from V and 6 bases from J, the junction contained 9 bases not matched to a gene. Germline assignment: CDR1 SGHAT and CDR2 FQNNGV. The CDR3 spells CASSPTSGSRDTQYF. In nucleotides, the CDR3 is TGTGCCAGCAGCCCGACTAGCGGCTCCAGGGATACGCAGTATTTT.

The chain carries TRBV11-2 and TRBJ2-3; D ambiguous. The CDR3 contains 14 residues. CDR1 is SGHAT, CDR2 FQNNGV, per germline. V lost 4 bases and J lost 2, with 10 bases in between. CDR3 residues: CASSWTRITDTQYF. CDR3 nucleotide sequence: TGTGCCAGCAGCTGGACCCGGATCACAGATACGCAGTATTTT.

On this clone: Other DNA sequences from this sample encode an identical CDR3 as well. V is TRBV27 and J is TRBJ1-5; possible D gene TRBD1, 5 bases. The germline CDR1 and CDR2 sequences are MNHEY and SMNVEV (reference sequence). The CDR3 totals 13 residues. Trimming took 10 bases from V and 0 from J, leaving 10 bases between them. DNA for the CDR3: TGTGCCACCCAACAGGATAGCAATCAGCCCCAGCATTTT. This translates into CATQQDSNQPQHF.

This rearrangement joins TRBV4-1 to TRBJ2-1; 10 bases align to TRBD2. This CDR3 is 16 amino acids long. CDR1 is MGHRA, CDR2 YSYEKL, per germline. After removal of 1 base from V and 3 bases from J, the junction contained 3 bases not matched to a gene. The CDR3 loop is CASSQAGTSVYNEQFF. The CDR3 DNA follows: TGCGCCAGCAGCCAAGCCGGGACTAGCGTCTACAATGAGCAGTTCTTC.

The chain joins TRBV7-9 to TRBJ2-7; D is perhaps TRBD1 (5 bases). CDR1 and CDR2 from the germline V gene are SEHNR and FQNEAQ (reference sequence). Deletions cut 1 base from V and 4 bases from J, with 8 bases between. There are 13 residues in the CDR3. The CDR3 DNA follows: TGTGCCAGCAGCTTAGGACAGCTATACGAGCAGTACTTC. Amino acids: CASSLGQLYEQYF. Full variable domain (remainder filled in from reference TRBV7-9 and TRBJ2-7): DTGVSQNPRHKITKRGQNVTFRCDPISEHNRLYWYRQTLGQGPEFLTYFQNEAQLEKSRLLSDRFSAERPKGSFSTLEIQRTEQGDSAMYLCASSLGQLYEQYFGPGTRLTVT.

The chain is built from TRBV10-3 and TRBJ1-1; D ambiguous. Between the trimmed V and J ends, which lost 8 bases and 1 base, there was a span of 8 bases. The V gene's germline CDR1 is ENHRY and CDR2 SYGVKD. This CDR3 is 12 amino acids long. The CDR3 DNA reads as TGTGCCATCCGAGATGCGAACACTGAAGCTTTCTTT. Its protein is CAIRDANTEAFF.

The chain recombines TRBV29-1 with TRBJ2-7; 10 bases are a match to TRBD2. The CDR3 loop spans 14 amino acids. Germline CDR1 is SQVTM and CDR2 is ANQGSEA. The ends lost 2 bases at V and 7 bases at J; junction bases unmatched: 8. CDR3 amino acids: CSVEKREGRVEQYF. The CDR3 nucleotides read TGCAGCGTTGAAAAGCGGGAGGGCCGAGTTGAGCAGTACTTC.